This TCR beta chain was captured by sequencing in a study of T cell responses to AZD1222 COVID-19 vaccine. Study details: Second-dose intervals near 4 or 12 weeks were combined.

Study-wide points: Regions left unmutated in variants are reportedly the target of nearly half of spike-specific TCRs. Clonal diversity was possibly underestimated; the donors were predominantly white British and more often female.

The CDR3 sequence is 15 residues long. V lost 1 base and J 5 bases, leaving 14 bases between the germline ends. From germline, CDR1 is LNHDA and CDR2 SQIVND (reference sequence). About this clone itself: No antigen is known for it.

The method was immunoSEQ multiplex PCR; TCRdb's version includes in-frame clones alone and lacks a portion of them. The sample includes 120,000 or so clones, approximately 90% seen only once; the top ten take approximately 7.9%. This chain links TRBV19 with TRBJ1-1; weak D call: TRBD1 (5 bases). The sequence was obtained from an adult in good health. The source material was peripheral blood, sampled on day 0 of AZD1222 vaccination. The CDR3: CASSIGRGVRTEAFF. Here the CDR3 DNA reads TGTGCCAGTAGTATAGGCAGAGGGGTTAGAACTGAAGCTTTCTTT.